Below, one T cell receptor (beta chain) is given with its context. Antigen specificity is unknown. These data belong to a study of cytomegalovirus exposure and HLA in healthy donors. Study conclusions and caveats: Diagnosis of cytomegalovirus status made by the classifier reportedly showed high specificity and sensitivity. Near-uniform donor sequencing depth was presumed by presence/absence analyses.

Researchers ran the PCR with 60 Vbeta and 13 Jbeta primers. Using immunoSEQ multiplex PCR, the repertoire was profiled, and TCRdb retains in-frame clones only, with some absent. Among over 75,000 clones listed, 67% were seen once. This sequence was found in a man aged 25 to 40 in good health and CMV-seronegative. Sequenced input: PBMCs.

The CDR3 DNA sequence: TGCGCCAGCAGCTTGGCCGGGGGGGTTGAGCAGTTCTTC. Translated: CASSLAGGVEQFF. This chain links TRBV5-1 with TRBJ2-1; 8 bases match TRBD2. The CDR3 is 13 amino acids. The germline CDR1 and CDR2 sequences are SGHRS and YFSETQ. The trim removed 0 bases at V and 9 bases at J, leaving 2 bases unmatched.